This TCR beta chain emerged from a study of T cell changes during pregnancy in multiple sclerosis. With 5 bases clipped from V and 3 bases from J, the junction kept 12 bases outside the gene matches. Germline CDR1 reads SGHAT; CDR2 reads FQDESV (reference sequence). The CDR3 sequence is 16 residues long. The protocol was immunoSEQ multiplex PCR, while the TCRdb copy is restricted to in-frame clones and leaves out a portion. This sample has 70,000 to 95,000 clones; about 93% occur once, and the top ten carry around 4%. Sequenced material: peripheral blood, taken in the first trimester of pregnancy. The receptor was isolated from a female donor with multiple sclerosis, enrolled in a pregnancy study. The chain joins TRBV11-1 to TRBJ1-1; TRBD1 aligns across 7 bases. The CDR3 DNA reads TGTGCCAGCAGCCCTCGACAGGGTGGGGGCTACACTGAAGCTTTCTTT. It translates to CASSPRQGGGYTEAFF.